This passage covers 20 T cell receptor beta chains from one sample sequenced in a study of human T cells and chemical hapten exposure. TCRdb used MiXCR to reprocess the RACE reads, holding one entry per CDR3 protein. The sample yields around 250,000 distinct CDR3 sequences, about 8.1% seen once. Time point here: pre-sensitization, week 0. As for treatment: therapeutic diphenylcyclopropenone sensitization with weekly scalp DPC. The material sequenced was whole blood, taken in connection with sensitization to the hapten diphenylcyclopropenone (DPC). The origin of the receptors is a woman aged 40 to 50 with alopecia areata. Some clones in this sample may be carry-over from other donors' samples.

V and J are TRBV28 and TRBJ2-7; no reliable D call. V lost 7 bases and J 4 bases, leaving 17 bases between the germline ends. The CDR3 loop spans 14 amino acids. Germline CDR1 is MDHEN and CDR2 is SYDVKM. This CDR3 reads CASTSPGSRYEQYF. CDR3 bases: TGTGCCAGCACCTCCCCCGGGTCTAGGTACGAGCAGTACTTC. The full variable domain, with the rest looked up from reference TRBV28 and TRBJ2-7, is DVKVTQSSRYLVKRTGEKVFLECVQDMDHENMFWYRQDPGLGLRLIYFSYDVKMKEKGDIPEGYSVSREKKERFSLILESASTNQTSMYLCASTSPGSRYEQYFGPGTRLTVT.

The sample holds many counts of this clonotype. The J gene is TRBJ2-7, the V gene TRBV18; the D is unclear. Germline V gene lookup returns CDR1 KGHSH and CDR2 LQKENI. The CDR3 is made up of 12 amino acids. V shed 2 bases and J shed 6 bases, with 8 bases lying between them. The CDR3, as DNA: TGTGCCAGCTCACCAGGCGGTGGCGAGCAGTACTTC. As protein: CASSPGGGEQYF. The whole variable domain, remainder taken from reference TRBV18 and TRBJ2-7, is NAGVMQNPRHLVRRRGQEARLRCSPMKGHSHVYWYRQLPEEGLKFMVYLQKENIIDESGMPKERFSAEFPKEGPSILRIQQVVRGDSAAYFCASSPGGGEQYFGPGTRLTVT.

The rearrangement uses TRBV29-1 and TRBJ2-4; D is ambiguous. Germline CDR1 SQVTM, CDR2 ANQGSEA. This CDR3 contains 11 residues. V gave up 4 bases and J gave up 7 bases, with 8 bases separating them. The CDR3 here is CSVVGQNIQYF. DNA of the CDR3: TGCAGCGTTGTGGGCCAGAACATTCAGTACTTC.

This clonotype occurred a few times. CDR3 amino acids: CASSLWLGYTEAFF. CDR3 DNA sequence: TGTGCCAGCAGTTTATGGTTAGGGTACACTGAAGCTTTCTTT. The chain links TRBV27 to TRBJ1-1; unclear D gene. In germline, CDR1 is MNHEY, CDR2 SMNVEV (reference sequence). This CDR3 is 14 amino acids long. The V and J ends lost 1 base and 3 bases respectively, with 9 bases between them.

The rearrangement uses TRBV5-1 and TRBJ2-5; TRBD2 agrees at 16 bases. V dropped 4 bases and J dropped 5; count of bases not matched to a gene: 5. The CDR3 is 16 residues long. CDR1 and CDR2 (germline): SGHRS, YFSETQ. The CDR3 DNA follows: TGCGCCAGCAGCGTAGCGGGACTAGCGGGAGGGGAGACCCAGTACTTC. Amino acid sequence: CASSVAGLAGGETQYF.

The chain recombines TRBV4-1 with TRBJ2-1; 16 nucleotides agree with TRBD2. This CDR3 region has 17 residues. Trimming removed 4 bases from V and 9 bases from J; junction bases left unmatched: 9. The germline V gene encodes CDR1 MGHRA and CDR2 YSYEKL. CDR3 sequence reads: CASSRLGTSGRAGEQFF. Here the CDR3 DNA reads TGCGCCAGCAGCCGTCTTGGGACTAGCGGGAGGGCGGGTGAGCAGTTCTTC.

This clonotype came up a few times. The chain links TRBV7-9 to TRBJ2-5; the match to TRBD2 covers 7 bases. The CDR3 has 13 amino acids. Germline lookup yields CDR1 SEHNR and CDR2 FQNEAQ (reference sequence). Unmatched junction bases numbered 8, after V lost 8 bases and J lost 5 bases. For the CDR3, the DNA is TGTGCCAGCCTCCGCGGGGGTGTTGAGACCCAGTACTTC. Protein product: CASLRGGVETQYF.

The chain carries TRBV28 and TRBJ2-7; 9 positions agree with TRBD1. V gave up 4 bases and J gave up 2 bases; unmatched junction bases: 15. Germline assignment: CDR1 MDHEN and CDR2 SYDVKM. The CDR3 spans 18 residues. The CDR3 loop reads CASSSSLGQGGVTYEQYF. CDR3 nucleotide sequence: TGTGCCAGCAGTTCCTCTTTGGGACAGGGAGGAGTAACCTACGAGCAGTACTTC.

This clonotype was counted only a few times. V usage is TRBV7-3 and J usage is TRBJ1-6, with a tentative D call TRBD1 (5 bases). Between the trimmed V and J ends, which lost 8 bases and 9 bases, there was a span of 14 bases. CDR1 SGHTA and CDR2 FQGTGA come from the germline V gene. This CDR3 region has 13 residues. The CDR3 protein is CASSRDGFSPLHF. CDR3 in DNA: TGTGCCAGCTCCCGGGACGGTTTTTCACCCCTCCACTTT.

Worth noting for this clonotype: At one end the junction does not follow the germline gene, possibly because of a read error. This rearrangement joins TRBV12-3 or TRBV12-4 to TRBJ2-1; 7 nucleotides match TRBD1. This CDR3 is built from 13 residues. The DNA for the CDR3 is TGTGCCAGCAGATTAGGGACAGACAATGAGCAGTTCTTC. Translated, it gives CASRLGTDNEQFF.

This clonotype was observed a handful of times. The chain has TRBV27 and TRBJ2-1; D possibly corresponds to TRBD2 (7 bases). The CDR3 has 12 amino acids. Germline V gives CDR1 MNHEY, CDR2 SMNVEV (reference sequence). V lost 4 bases and J lost 11, with 12 bases in between. The CDR3 loop is CASSSLGGQQFF. The CDR3 DNA reads TGTGCCAGCAGTTCGCTGGGGGGGCAGCAGTTCTTC.

In this sample, this clonotype turned up a few times. The chain carries TRBV28 and TRBJ2-7; D remains ambiguous. The V gene's germline CDR1 is MDHEN and CDR2 SYDVKM. The CDR3 loop spans 14 amino acids. Trimming stripped 6 bases from V and 3 bases from J, with 15 bases between. The CDR3 loop reads CASSPWARDYEQYF. The CDR3 bases are TGTGCCAGCAGCCCCTGGGCTAGGGACTACGAGCAGTACTTC.

This clonotype was found a few times. A read error may explain this, as a much larger clone is one base away. The chain uses TRBV25-1 and TRBJ2-2; D gene ambiguous. CDR1 is MGHDK, CDR2 SYGVNS, per germline. V lost 4 bases to trimming and J lost 5 bases, with 2 bases between them. CDR3 length: 11 residues. Written as DNA, the CDR3 is TGTGCCAGCAGTGTAACCGGGGAGCTGTTTTTT. Translating it yields CASSVTGELFF.

This chain connects TRBV6-5 to TRBJ1-5; no clear D. Germline assignment: CDR1 MNHEY and CDR2 SVGAGI. The length of the CDR3 is 14 residues. V dropped 6 bases and J dropped 2 bases, with 11 bases sitting between them. Written as DNA, the CDR3 is TGTGCCAGCAGCTCCGCCTGGGGCAATCAGCCCCAGCATTTT. It encodes CASSSAWGNQPQHF.

This clonotype was observed a few times. In DNA form, the CDR3 reads TGTGCCAGCAGCTCCCAGTTCTCTGGGGCCAACGTCCTGACTTTC. It translates to CASSSQFSGANVLTF. The rearrangement joins TRBV5-8 to TRBJ2-6, with D unclear. CDR3 length: 15 amino acids. Trimming left V 3 bases short and J 0 bases short, with 7 bases between. Germline CDR1 is SGHTS and CDR2 is YDEGEE.

This clonotype was counted a few times. The chain links TRBV7-2 to TRBJ1-3; no firm D call. Trimming pared 4 bases from V and 4 bases from J, leaving 14 bases between. There are 15 residues in the CDR3. Germline CDR1 reads SGHTA; CDR2 reads FQGNSA. The CDR3: CASSSELGRGNTIYF. The CDR3 DNA follows: TGTGCCAGCAGCTCTGAGTTGGGTCGAGGAAACACCATATATTTT.

J is TRBJ2-1 and V is TRBV7-3; 8 positions match TRBD2. The length of the CDR3 is 17 residues. From germline, CDR1 is SGHTA and CDR2 FQGTGA. Unmatched junction bases numbered 13, after V lost 4 bases and J lost 5 bases. CDR3 DNA: TGTGCCAGCAGCTCCTTTGGCTCCGGGACTAGGCACAATGAGCAGTTCTTC. Translating it yields CASSSFGSGTRHNEQFF.

This clonotype appeared many times. The V gene is TRBV28, the J gene TRBJ2-7; 9 bases map to TRBD1. V lost 5 bases, J lost 3 bases, and 11 bases stayed unmatched. The CDR3 consists of 16 residues. CDR1 MDHEN and CDR2 SYDVKM come from the germline V gene. CDR3 loop: CASSPRTGADRYEQYF. Here the CDR3 DNA reads TGTGCCAGCAGTCCCCGGACAGGGGCGGACCGCTACGAGCAGTACTTC.

This sequence joins TRBV12-3 or TRBV12-4 and TRBJ2-1; 10 nucleotides agree with TRBD2. The length of the CDR3 is 15 residues. V lost 2 bases and J lost 6; bases outside the gene matches: 4. The CDR3 loop is CASSLPSGSSNEQFF. The CDR3 DNA is TGTGCCAGCAGTTTACCTAGCGGGAGCAGCAATGAGCAGTTCTTC.

The CDR3 here is CASSQQRQGPGLAEVNEQFF. For the CDR3, the DNA is TGTGCCAGCAGCCAACAGCGACAGGGGCCGGGACTAGCGGAGGTCAATGAGCAGTTCTTC. V gene TRBV3-2 combines with J gene TRBJ2-1; the table's D gene call, TRBD2, was not cross checked with the DNA. TRBV3-2 is described as a pseudogene. CDR3 length equals 20 residues.